This TCR beta chain was captured by sequencing in a study of T-cell reconstitution after alpha-beta-depleted transplantation in children. Researchers prepared the TCRbeta library using unique molecular identifiers, the study reports. TCRdb processed the PCR reads anew with MiXCR; each CDR3 protein has one entry. The table includes roughly 570,000 distinct CDR3 sequences, roughly a quarter detected once. Study-level points and caveats: Surviving thymic progenitors and recipient T cells were the source of high TCRbeta diversity at day 60 in some patients. T-cell counts and diversity at one year post-transplant came mainly from newly produced T cells. Reportedly, alpha-beta T cells present about two months post-transplant originated from several hundred expanded clones of graft origin.

Trimming shortened V by 7 bases and J by 4 bases, and 20 bases separated the two germline ends. The CDR3 spans 15 residues. Regarding this clonotype: Its antigen remains unidentified.

V gene TRBV12-3 or TRBV12-4 combines with J gene TRBJ2-7; D may be TRBD2 (6 bases). The origin of this receptor is a boy less than two years old with Wiskott-Aldrich syndrome, due to receive a stem cell transplant. Sequencing used PBMCs, obtained before TCRalphabeta/CD19-depleted stem cell transplant. The DNA for the CDR3 is TGTGCCAGCACGAGCGAGGCGGGAAACAGGTACGAGCAGTACTTC. Encoded protein: CASTSEAGNRYEQYF.